Each of the 5 T cell receptor beta chains below was sequenced from the same sample in a study of control samples from healthy donors and cancer patients. Method: immunoSEQ multiplex PCR; TCRdb's copy keeps in-frame clones and lacks some. The sample carries about 19,000 clones, approximately 80% recorded once. Specimen: PBMCs. All receptors derive from a man at least 80 years old with head and neck cancer.

V and J are TRBV19 and TRBJ2-1; D is perhaps TRBD1 or TRBD2 (7 bases each). Trimming took 6 bases from V and 0 from J, leaving 24 bases between them. The CDR3 length is 19 residues. Germline loops: CDR1 LNHDA, CDR2 SQIVND (reference sequence). The CDR3, as DNA: TGTGCCAGTAGGGGGGAGGGACAGCTTCACAAAAGCTCCTACAATGAGCAGTTCTTC. As protein: CASRGEGQLHKSSYNEQFF.

CDR3 nucleotide sequence: TGTGCCACCAGTGATTTAGGTGGCCAGCACAAAAACACTGAAGCTTTCTTT. As protein: CATSDLGGQHKNTEAFF. The chain uses TRBV24-1 and TRBJ1-1, with unresolved D. The V end was cut by 1 base, the J end by 2 bases, with 16 bases between. Per germline, CDR1 KGHDR and CDR2 SFDVKD. The CDR3 loop spans 17 amino acids.

The rearrangement joins TRBV7-2 to TRBJ2-3; D is perhaps TRBD2 (5 bases). CDR1 is SGHTA and CDR2 is FQGNSA in the germline V gene. The CDR3 totals 14 residues. The V end lost 7 bases, the J end lost 1 base, and 12 bases lay between the germline ends. The CDR3 loop is CASTLAQGTDTQYF. The CDR3, as DNA: TGTGCCAGCACCCTAGCCCAGGGCACAGATACGCAGTATTTT.

J is TRBJ2-5 and V is TRBV29-1; TRBD2 matches at 15 bases. The CDR3 has 15 residues. The V segment lost 7 bases and the J segment 5 bases; nucleotides outside the gene matches: 8. From germline, CDR1 is SQVTM and CDR2 ANQGSEA. CDR3 coding DNA: TGCAGCGCACCGGGACTAGCGGGAGGATACGAGACCCAGTACTTC. Residues: CSAPGLAGGYETQYF.

The chain combines TRBV3-1 (or the pseudogene TRBV3-2) with TRBJ2-5; 9 bases are shared with TRBD1. CDR1 and CDR2 (germline): LGHDT, YNNKEL (reference sequence). The V segment lost 5 bases and the J segment 1 base; nucleotides outside the gene matches: 8. This CDR3 has 16 amino acids. The CDR3 loop reads CASSSIQGAPQETQYF. The CDR3 nucleotides read TGTGCCAGCAGCTCTATACAGGGGGCGCCCCAAGAGACCCAGTACTTC.